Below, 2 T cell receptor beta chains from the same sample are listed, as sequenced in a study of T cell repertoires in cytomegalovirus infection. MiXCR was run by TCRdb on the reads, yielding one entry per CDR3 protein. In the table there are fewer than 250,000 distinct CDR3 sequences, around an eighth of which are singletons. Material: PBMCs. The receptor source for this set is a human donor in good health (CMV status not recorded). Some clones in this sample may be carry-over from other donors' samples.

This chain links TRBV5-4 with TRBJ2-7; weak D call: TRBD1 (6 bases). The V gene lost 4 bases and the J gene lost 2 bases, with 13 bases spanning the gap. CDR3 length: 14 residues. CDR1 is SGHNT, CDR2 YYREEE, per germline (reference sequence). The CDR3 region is CASSEGVEPYEQYF. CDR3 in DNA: TGTGCCAGCAGCGAGGGGGTAGAGCCCTACGAGCAGTACTTC.

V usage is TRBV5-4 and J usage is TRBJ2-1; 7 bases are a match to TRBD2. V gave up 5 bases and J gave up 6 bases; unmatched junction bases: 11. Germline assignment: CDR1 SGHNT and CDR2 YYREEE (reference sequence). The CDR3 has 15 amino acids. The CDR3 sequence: CASSAGLVFVNEQFF. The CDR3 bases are TGTGCCAGCAGTGCAGGACTAGTTTTTGTCAATGAGCAGTTCTTC. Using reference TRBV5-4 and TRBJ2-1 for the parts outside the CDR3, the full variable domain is ETGVTQSPTHLIKTRGQQVTLRCSSQSGHNTVSWYQQALGQGPQFIFQYYREEENGRGNFPPRFSGLQFPNYSSELNVNALELDDSALYLCASSAGLVFVNEQFFGPGTRLTVL.